This T cell receptor beta chain was documented in a study of T cell clonality in common variable immunodeficiency. Only in-frame clones appear in the TCRdb table, and some are missing; sequencing was by immunoSEQ multiplex PCR. The repertoire yields 44,000 or so clones, none seen only once; the top ten contain 0.68%. This clone was counted many times. The CDR3 end falls 3 residues outside the read, so it is completed with the germline J gene. The CDR3 sequence is 14 residues long. Trimming took 5 bases from V and 0 from J, leaving 11 bases between them. Germline-derived CDR1 and CDR2 are SGHTA and FQGNSA.

This clonotype was sampled from a person aged 18 to 75 in good health. The sequenced material came from peripheral blood mononuclear cells. This chain connects TRBV7-2 to TRBJ2-7; D is unclear. Incomplete CDR3 DNA: TGTGCCAGCAGCCCCTTCCTAGTCTCCTACGAG. It is translated as CASSPFLVSYE. The whole CDR3 reads CASSPFLVSYEQYF.